This is a list of T cell receptor beta chains from one sample in a study of identical twins. TCRdb recomputed calls from the 5' RACE reads with MiXCR, one row per CDR3 protein. The table lists hundreds of thousands of distinct CDR3 sequences, roughly 12% of them singletons. The same data also went into a second study, on yellow fever vaccine responses in identical twins.

Sequencing input: PBMCs. These receptors all come from a woman between 18 and 30 years old in good health. The CDR3 runs from the conserved cysteine through the conserved F or W. The D gene is left open where the match is weak. Some rows have no size entry. The others give once, few or many, or a class for an expanded clone.

TRBV4-1	15	few	TRBD1	TRBJ2-5	TGCGCCAGCAGCCTAGGGACAGGGTTAGCAGAGACCCAGTACTTC	CASSLGTGLAETQYF
TRBV28	13	few	NA	TRBJ2-3	TGTGCCAGCAGTTCTGAAATCCCAGATACGCAGTATTTT	CASSSEIPDTQYF
TRBV6-1	13	NA	NA	TRBJ1-1	TGTGCCAGCAATAAACAGCTGAACACTGAAGCTTTCTTT	CASNKQLNTEAFF
TRBV4-1	15	NA	TRBD2	TRBJ2-2	TGCGCCAGCAGCCAATTGTCCTCGGGAGGCGGGGAGCTGTTTTTT	CASSQLSSGGGELFF
TRBV7-2	15	NA	NA	TRBJ2-1	TGTGCCAGCAGCCCTCAGGGCCTCTCCTACAATGAGCAGTTCTTC	CASSPQGLSYNEQFF
TRBV20-1	12	many	NA	TRBJ1-4	TGCAGTGCCAGGGACACTAATGAAAAACTGTTTTTT	CSARDTNEKLFF
TRBV5-1	14	NA	TRBD2	TRBJ2-1	TGCGCCAGCAGCTTGGGGACTAGCCTTAATGAGCAGTTCTTC	CASSLGTSLNEQFF
TRBV12-3/TRBV12-4	14	NA	NA	TRBJ1-2	TGTGCCAGCAGTTTAGTACGACAGGCCTATGGCTACACCTTC	CASSLVRQAYGYTF
TRBV5-1	17	few	TRBD1	TRBJ1-1	TGCGCCAGCAGCTTGCTACGGGACAGCCAGGCGAGTGCTGAAGCTTTCTTT	CASSLLRDSQASAEAFF
TRBV12-3/TRBV12-4	15	NA	NA	TRBJ2-7	TGTGCCAGCAGTTTACAGGGACTCCACTCCTACGAGCAGTACTTC	CASSLQGLHSYEQYF
TRBV7-9	16	few	NA	TRBJ2-1	TGTGCCAGCAGCCACCTGGGCGGTTCGGCCGTGCATGAGCAGTTCTTC	CASSHLGGSAVHEQFF
TRBV7-9	12	few	NA	TRBJ2-7	TGTGCCAGCAGCTTAGTAAGTGTTGAGCAGTACTTC	CASSLVSVEQYF
TRBV2	11	NA	NA	TRBJ1-1	TGTGCCTGCCAAGGGAGGACTGAAGCTTTCTTT	CACQGRTEAFF
TRBV20-1	14	few	TRBD2	TRBJ2-3	TGCAGTGCCCCCTCCCGGGCTAGCGGAGATACGCAGTATTTT	CSAPSRASGDTQYF
TRBV20-1	12	NA	NA	TRBJ2-7	TGCAGTGCATCTCACCCTTCCTACGAGCAGTACTTC	CSASHPSYEQYF
TRBV9	14	few	NA	TRBJ1-1	TGTGCCAGCAGCCCAGTCGACACAAACACTGAAGCTTTCTTT	CASSPVDTNTEAFF
TRBV2	19	few	TRBD2	TRBJ2-2	TGTACCTTCTGTTTTGGTCCGTCGTACGGGACTAGAGATACCGGGGAGCTGTTTTTT	CTFCFGPSYGTRDTGELFF
TRBV7-6	14	NA	TRBD2	TRBJ2-1	TGTGCCAGTACCCGGGGGGATATATACAATGAGCAGTTCTTC	CASTRGDIYNEQFF
TRBV25-1	14	NA	NA	TRBJ2-4	TGTGCCAGCAGTGAAGGCAGGGAAAAAAACATTCAGTACTTC	CASSEGREKNIQYF
TRBV12-3/TRBV12-4	15	few	TRBD1	TRBJ2-1	TGTGCCAGCAGTTTCTGGGACAGCTCCTACAATGAGCAGTTCTTC	CASSFWDSSYNEQFF
TRBV25-1	13	many	TRBD1	TRBJ2-5	TGTGCCAGCAGTGGGACAGGGAGAGAGACCCAGTACTTC	CASSGTGRETQYF
TRBV15	15	NA	NA	TRBJ1-1	TGTGCCACCAGCAGAGTCCTCGGGGATAACACTGAAGCTTTCTTT	CATSRVLGDNTEAFF
TRBV6-1	11	NA	NA	TRBJ2-2	TGTGCCACCCAGGACATCGGGGAGCTGTTTTTT	CATQDIGELFF
TRBV10-3	14	NA	NA	TRBJ2-7	TGTGCCATCAGTGACGGTTTGGGTCTCTACGAGCAGTACTTC	CAISDGLGLYEQYF
TRBV12-3/TRBV12-4	14	few	TRBD1	TRBJ2-2	TGTGCCAGCAGTCGACAGGGTAACTCCGGGGAGCTGTTTTTT	CASSRQGNSGELFF
TRBV11-2	13	NA	NA	TRBJ1-5	TGTGCCAGCAGCTCAGGGTCGCATCAGCCCCAGCATTTT	CASSSGSHQPQHF
TRBV20-1	13	NA	NA	TRBJ1-1	TGCAGTGCTTGGACAGCCGTGAACACTGAAGCTTTCTTT	CSAWTAVNTEAFF